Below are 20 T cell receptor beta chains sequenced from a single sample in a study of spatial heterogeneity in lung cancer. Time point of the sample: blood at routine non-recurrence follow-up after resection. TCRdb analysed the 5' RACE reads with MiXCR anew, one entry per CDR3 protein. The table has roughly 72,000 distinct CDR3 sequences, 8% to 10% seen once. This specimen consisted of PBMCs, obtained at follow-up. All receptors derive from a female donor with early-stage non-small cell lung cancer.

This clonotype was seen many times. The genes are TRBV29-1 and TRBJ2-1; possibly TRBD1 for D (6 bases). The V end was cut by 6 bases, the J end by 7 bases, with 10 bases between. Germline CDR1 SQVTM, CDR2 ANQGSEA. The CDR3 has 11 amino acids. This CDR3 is CSVGHLNEQFF. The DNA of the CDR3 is TGCAGCGTGGGACACCTTAATGAGCAGTTCTTC.

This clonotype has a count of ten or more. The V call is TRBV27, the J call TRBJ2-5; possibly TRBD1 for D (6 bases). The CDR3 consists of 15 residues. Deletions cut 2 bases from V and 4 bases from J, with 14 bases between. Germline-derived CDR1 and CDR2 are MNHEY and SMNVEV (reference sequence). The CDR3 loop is CASSLQGFDSETQYF. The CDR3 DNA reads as TGTGCCAGCAGTTTACAGGGGTTCGATTCAGAGACCCAGTACTTC.

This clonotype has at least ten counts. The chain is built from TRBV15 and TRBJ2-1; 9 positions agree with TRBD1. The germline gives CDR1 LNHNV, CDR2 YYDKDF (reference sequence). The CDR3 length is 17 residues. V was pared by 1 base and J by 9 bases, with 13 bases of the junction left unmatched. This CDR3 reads CATSRGFWDRVWSEQFF. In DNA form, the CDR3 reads TGTGCCACCAGCAGAGGGTTCTGGGACAGGGTTTGGAGTGAGCAGTTCTTC.

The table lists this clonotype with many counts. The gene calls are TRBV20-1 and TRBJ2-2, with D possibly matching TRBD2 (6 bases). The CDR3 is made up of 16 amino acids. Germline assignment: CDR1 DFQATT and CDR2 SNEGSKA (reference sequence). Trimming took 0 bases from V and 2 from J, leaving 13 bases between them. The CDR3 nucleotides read TGCAGTGCTAGAGATGGGGCGGGATTTAACACCGGGGAGCTGTTTTTT. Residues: CSARDGAGFNTGELFF.

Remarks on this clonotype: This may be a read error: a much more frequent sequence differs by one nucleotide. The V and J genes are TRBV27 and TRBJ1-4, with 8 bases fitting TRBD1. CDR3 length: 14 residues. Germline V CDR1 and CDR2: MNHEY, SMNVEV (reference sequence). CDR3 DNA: TGTGCCAGCAGCCCTAACAGGGGGAGTGAAAACCTGTTTTTT. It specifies CASSPNRGSENLFF.

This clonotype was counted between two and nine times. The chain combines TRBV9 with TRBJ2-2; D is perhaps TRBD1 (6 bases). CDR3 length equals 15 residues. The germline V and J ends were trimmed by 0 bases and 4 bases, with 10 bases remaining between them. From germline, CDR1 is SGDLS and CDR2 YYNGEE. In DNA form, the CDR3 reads TGTGCCAGCAGCGTAGTGGGACACCCCACCGGGGAGCTGTTTTTT. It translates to CASSVVGHPTGELFF. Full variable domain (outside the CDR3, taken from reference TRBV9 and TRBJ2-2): DSGVTQTPKHLITATGQRVTLRCSPRSGDLSVYWYQQSLDQGLQFLIQYYNGEERAKGNILERFSAQQFPDLHSELNLSSLELGDSALYFCASSVVGHPTGELFFGEGSRLTVL.

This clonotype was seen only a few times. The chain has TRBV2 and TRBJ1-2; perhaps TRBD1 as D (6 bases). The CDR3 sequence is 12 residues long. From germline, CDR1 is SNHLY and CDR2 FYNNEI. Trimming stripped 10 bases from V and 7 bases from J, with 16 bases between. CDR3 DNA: TGTGCCACCCGGAGGGAAGGGGGTGGCTACACCTTC. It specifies CATRREGGGYTF.

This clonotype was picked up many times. The DNA of the CDR3 is TGTGCCAGCAGTGACACCCTAGCCAAAAACATTCAGTACTTC. Its protein is CASSDTLAKNIQYF. The chain links TRBV2 to TRBJ2-4; no reliable D call. This CDR3 is 14 amino acids long. Trimming left V 3 bases short and J 0 bases short, with 6 bases between. Germline V gives CDR1 SNHLY, CDR2 FYNNEI.

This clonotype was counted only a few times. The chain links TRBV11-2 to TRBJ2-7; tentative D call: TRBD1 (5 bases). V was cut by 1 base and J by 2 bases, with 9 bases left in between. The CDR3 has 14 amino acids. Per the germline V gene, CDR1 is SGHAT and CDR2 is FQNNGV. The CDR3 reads CASSLVDMPYEQYF. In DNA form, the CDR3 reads TGTGCCAGCAGCTTAGTGGACATGCCCTACGAGCAGTACTTC.

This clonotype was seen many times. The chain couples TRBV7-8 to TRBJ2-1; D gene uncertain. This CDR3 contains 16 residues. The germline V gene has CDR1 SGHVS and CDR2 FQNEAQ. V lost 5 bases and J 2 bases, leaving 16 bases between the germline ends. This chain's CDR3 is CASSPATAQTYNEQFF. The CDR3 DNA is TGTGCCAGCAGCCCGGCGACTGCGCAAACCTACAATGAGCAGTTCTTC.

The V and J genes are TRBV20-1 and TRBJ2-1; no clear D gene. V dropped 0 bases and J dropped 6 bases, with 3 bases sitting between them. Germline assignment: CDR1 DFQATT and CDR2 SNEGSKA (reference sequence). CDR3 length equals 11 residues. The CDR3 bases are TGCAGTGCTAGAGATTCCAATGAGCAGTTCTTC. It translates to CSARDSNEQFF.

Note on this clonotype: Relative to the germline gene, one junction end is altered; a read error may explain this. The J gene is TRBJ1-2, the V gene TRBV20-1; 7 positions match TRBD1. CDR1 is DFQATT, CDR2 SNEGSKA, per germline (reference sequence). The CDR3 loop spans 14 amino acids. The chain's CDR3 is CSARTGLNLRGFTF. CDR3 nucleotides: TGCAGTGCCCGGACAGGACTGAACTTAAGGGGCTTCACCTTC.

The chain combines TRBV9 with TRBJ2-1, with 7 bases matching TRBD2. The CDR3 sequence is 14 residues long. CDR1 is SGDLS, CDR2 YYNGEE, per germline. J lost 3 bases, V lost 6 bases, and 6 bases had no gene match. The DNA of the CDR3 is TGTGCCAGCAACCGACTAGCCGACTACAATGAGCAGTTCTTC. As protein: CASNRLADYNEQFF.

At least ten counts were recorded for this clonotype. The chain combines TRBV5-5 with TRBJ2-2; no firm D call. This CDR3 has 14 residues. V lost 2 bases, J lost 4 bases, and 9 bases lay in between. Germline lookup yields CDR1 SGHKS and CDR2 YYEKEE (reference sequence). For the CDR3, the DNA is TGTGCCAGCAGCTTAATTGCGACCACCGGGGAGCTGTTTTTT. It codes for CASSLIATTGELFF.

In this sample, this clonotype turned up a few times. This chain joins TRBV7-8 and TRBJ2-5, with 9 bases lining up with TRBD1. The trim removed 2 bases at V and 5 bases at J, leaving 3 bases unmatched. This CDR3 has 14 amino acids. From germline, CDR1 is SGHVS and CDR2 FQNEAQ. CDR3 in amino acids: CASSLTGGEETQYF. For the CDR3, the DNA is TGTGCCAGCAGCTTAACAGGGGGCGAGGAGACCCAGTACTTC.

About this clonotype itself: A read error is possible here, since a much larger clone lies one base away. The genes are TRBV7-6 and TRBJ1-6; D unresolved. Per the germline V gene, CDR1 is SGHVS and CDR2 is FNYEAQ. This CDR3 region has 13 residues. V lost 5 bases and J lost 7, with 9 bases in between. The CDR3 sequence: CASSPSTNSPLHF. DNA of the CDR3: TGTGCCAGCAGCCCTAGCACCAATTCACCCCTCCACTTT.

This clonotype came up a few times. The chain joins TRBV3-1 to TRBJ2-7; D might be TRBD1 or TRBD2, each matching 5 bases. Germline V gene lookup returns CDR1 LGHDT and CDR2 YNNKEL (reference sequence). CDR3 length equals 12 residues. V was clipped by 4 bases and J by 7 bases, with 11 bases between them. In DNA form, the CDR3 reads TGTGCCAGCAGCCGACTTGAGGGGGAGCAGTACTTC. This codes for CASSRLEGEQYF.

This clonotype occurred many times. CDR3 region: CASSSRQGLGYEQYF. Here the CDR3 DNA reads TGCGCCAGCAGCTCAAGACAGGGCTTGGGCTACGAGCAGTACTTC. This chain connects TRBV5-1 to TRBJ2-7; TRBD1 agrees at 7 bases. CDR3 size: 15 residues. The V and J ends lost 3 bases and 3 bases, in that order; junction bases with no gene match: 9. The germline V gene has CDR1 SGHRS and CDR2 YFSETQ. The entire variable domain, with the rest obtained from reference TRBV5-1 and TRBJ2-7, is as follows: KAGVTQTPRYLIKTRGQQVTLSCSPISGHRSVSWYQQTPGQGLQFLFEYFSETQRNKGNFPGRFSGRQFSNSRSEMNVSTLELGDSALYLCASSSRQGLGYEQYFGPGTRLTVT.

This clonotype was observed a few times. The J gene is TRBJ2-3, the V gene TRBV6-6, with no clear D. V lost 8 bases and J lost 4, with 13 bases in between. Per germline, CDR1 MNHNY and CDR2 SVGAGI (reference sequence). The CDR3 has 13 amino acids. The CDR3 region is CASASRSADTQYF. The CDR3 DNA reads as TGTGCCAGCGCATCTAGGAGCGCAGATACGCAGTATTTT.

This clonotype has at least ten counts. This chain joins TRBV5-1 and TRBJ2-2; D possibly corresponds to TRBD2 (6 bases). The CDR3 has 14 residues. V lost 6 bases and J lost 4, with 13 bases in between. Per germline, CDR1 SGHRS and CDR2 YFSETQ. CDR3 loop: CASTSGVVTGELFF. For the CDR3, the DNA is TGCGCCAGCACCTCGGGGGTTGTCACCGGGGAGCTGTTTTTT.